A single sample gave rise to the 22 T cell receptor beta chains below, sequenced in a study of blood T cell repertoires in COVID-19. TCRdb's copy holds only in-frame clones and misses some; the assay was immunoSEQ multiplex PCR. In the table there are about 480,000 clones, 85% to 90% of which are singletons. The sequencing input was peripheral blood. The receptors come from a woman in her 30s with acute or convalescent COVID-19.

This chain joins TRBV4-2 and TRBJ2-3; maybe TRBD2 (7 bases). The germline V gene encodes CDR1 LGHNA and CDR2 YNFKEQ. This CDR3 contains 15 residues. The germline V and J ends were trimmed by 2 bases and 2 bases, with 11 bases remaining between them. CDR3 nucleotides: TGTGCCAGCAGCCAACCCGGGGGGCTCACAGATACGCAGTATTTT. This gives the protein CASSQPGGLTDTQYF.

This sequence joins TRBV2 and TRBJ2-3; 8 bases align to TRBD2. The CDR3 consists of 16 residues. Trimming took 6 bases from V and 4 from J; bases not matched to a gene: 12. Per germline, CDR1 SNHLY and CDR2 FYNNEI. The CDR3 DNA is TGTGCCAGCAGCGCTCTGACGGGGGGGGTTTCAGATACGCAGTATTTT. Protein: CASSALTGGVSDTQYF. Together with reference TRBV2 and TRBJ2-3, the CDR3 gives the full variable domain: EPEVTQTPSHQVTQMGQEVILRCVPISNHLYFYWYRQILGQKVEFLVSFYNNEISEKSEIFDDQFSVERPDGSNFTLKIRSTKLEDSAMYFCASSALTGGVSDTQYFGPGTRLTVL.

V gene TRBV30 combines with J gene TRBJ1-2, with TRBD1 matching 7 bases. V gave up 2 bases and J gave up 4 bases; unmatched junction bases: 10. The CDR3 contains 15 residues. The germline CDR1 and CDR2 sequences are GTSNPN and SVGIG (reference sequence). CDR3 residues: CAWSTKAGTAYGYTF. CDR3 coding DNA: TGTGCCTGGAGTACCAAGGCCGGGACAGCCTATGGCTACACCTTC. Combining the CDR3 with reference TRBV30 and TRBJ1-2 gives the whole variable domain SQTIHQWPATLVQPVGSPLSLECTVEGTSNPNLYWYRQAAGRGLQLLFYSVGIGQISSEVPQNLSASRPQDRQFILSSKKLLLSDSGFYLCAWSTKAGTAYGYTFGSGTRLTVV.

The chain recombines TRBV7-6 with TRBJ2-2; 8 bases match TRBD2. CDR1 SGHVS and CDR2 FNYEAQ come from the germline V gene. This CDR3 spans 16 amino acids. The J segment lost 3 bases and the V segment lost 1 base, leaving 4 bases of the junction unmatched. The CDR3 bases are TGTGCCAGCAGCTTAGGAGCGGGGGTGGACACCGGGGAGCTGTTTTTT. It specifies CASSLGAGVDTGELFF. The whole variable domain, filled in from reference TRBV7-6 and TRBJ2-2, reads GAGVSQSPRYKVTKRGQDVALRCDPISGHVSLYWYRQALGQGPEFLTYFNYEAQQDKSGLPNDRFSAERPEGSISTLTIQRTEQRDSAMYRCASSLGAGVDTGELFFGEGSRLTVL.

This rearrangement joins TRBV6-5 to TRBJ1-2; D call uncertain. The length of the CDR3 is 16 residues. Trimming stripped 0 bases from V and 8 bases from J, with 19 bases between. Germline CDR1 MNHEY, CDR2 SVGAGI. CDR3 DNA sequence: TGTGCCAGCAGTTACTCGGTGACGGGAGACTTGCGAGGCTACACCTTC. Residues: CASSYSVTGDLRGYTF.

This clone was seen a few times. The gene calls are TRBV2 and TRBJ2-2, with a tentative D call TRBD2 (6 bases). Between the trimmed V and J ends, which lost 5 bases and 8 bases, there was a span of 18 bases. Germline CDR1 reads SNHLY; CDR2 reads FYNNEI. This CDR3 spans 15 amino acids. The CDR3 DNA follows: TGTGCCAGCAGTTTCGGGACTCCTAGCGCGGGGGAGCTGTTTTTT. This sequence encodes CASSFGTPSAGELFF.

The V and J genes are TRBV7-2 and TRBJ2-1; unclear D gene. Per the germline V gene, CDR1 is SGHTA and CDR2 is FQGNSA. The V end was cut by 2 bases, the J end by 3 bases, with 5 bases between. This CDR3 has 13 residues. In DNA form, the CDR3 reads TGTGCCAGCAGCTTACGCTACTACAATGAGCAGTTCTTC. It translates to CASSLRYYNEQFF.

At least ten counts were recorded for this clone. The CDR3 DNA reads TGTGCCAGCAGTTTATTTCAGGGATGGAACTATGGCTACACCTTC. This codes for CASSLFQGWNYGYTF. The chain links TRBV28 to TRBJ1-2; tentative D call: TRBD1 (5 bases). The V end was cut by 1 base, the J end by 2 bases, with 11 bases between. The germline CDR1 and CDR2 sequences are MDHEN and SYDVKM. The CDR3 extends over 15 amino acids.

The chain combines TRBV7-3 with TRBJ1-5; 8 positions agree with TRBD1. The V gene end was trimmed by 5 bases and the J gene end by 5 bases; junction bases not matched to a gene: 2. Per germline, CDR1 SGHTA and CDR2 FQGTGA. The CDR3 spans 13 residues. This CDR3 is CASSRDRYQPQHF. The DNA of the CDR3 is TGTGCCAGCAGCCGGGACAGGTATCAGCCCCAGCATTTT.

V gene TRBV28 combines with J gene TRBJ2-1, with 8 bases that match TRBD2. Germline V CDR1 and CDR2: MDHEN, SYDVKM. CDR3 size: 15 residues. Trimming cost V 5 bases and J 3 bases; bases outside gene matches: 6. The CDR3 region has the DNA TGTGCCAGCAGTCCGCCGGGACTAGGCTACAATGAGCAGTTCTTC. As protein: CASSPPGLGYNEQFF.

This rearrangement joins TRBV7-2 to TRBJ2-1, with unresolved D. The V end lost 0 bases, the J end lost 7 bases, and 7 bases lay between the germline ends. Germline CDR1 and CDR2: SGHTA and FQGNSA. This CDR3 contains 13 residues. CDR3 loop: CASSLAPVNEQFF. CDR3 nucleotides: TGTGCCAGCAGCTTAGCCCCCGTTAATGAGCAGTTCTTC.

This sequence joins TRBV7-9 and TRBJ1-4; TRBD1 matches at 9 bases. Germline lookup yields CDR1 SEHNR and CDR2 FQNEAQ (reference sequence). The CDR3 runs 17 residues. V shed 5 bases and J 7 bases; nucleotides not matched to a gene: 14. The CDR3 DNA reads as TGTGCCAGCAGCCTCCGGACCGCGGGACAGGGCGGTGAAAAACTGTTTTTT. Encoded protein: CASSLRTAGQGGEKLFF. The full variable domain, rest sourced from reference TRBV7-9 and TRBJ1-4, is DTGVSQNPRHKITKRGQNVTFRCDPISEHNRLYWYRQTLGQGPEFLTYFQNEAQLEKSRLLSDRFSAERPKGSFSTLEIQRTEQGDSAMYLCASSLRTAGQGGEKLFFGSGTQLSVL.

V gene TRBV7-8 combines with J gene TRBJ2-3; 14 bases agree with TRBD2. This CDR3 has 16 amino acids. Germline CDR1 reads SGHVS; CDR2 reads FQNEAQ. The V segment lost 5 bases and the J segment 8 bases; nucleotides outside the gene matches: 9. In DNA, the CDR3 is TGTGCCAGCAGCCCCGCCGGGACTAGCGGGGGTGGTACGCAGTATTTT. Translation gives CASSPAGTSGGGTQYF.

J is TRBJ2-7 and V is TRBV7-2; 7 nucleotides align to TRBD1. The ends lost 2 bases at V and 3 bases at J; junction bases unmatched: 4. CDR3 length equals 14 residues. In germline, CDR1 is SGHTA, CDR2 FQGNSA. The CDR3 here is CASSLNDRVYEQYF. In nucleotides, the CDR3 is TGTGCCAGCAGCTTAAATGACAGGGTCTACGAGCAGTACTTC. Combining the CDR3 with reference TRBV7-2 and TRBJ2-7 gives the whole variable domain GAGVSQSPSNKVTEKGKDVELRCDPISGHTALYWYRQSLGQGLEFLIYFQGNSAPDKSGLPSDRFSAERTGGSVSTLTIQRTQQEDSAVYLCASSLNDRVYEQYFGPGTRLTVT.

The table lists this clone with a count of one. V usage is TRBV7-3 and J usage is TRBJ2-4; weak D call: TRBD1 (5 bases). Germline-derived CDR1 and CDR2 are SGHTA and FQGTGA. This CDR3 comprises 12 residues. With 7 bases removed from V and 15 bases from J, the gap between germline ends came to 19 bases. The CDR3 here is CASTDEAGNLYF. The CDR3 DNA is TGTGCCAGCACCGATGAAGCAGGGAATTTGTACTTC.

The CDR3 loop is CASISIAGSTDTQYF. The CDR3 DNA reads as TGTGCCAGCATTTCAATAGCGGGCAGCACAGATACGCAGTATTTT. V usage is TRBV6-5 and J usage is TRBJ2-3, with TRBD2 matching 7 bases. V lost 7 bases to trimming and J lost 0 bases; unmatched junction nucleotides: 7. Looked up from germline, CDR1 is MNHEY and CDR2 is SVGAGI. The CDR3 runs to 15 residues.

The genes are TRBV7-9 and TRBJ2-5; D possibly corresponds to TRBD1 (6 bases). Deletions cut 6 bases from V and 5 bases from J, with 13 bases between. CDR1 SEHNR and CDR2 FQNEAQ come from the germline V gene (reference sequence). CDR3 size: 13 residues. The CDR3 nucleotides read TGTGCCAGCAGTCCAAGGGGGTGGGAGACCCAGTACTTC. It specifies CASSPRGWETQYF.

DNA for the CDR3: TGTGCCAGCAGCTTGTGGGGAGGGGGCTACGAGCAGTACTTC. Translation gives CASSLWGGGYEQYF. The gene calls are TRBV5-6 and TRBJ2-7; perhaps TRBD2 as D (7 bases). There are 14 residues in the CDR3. Trimming removed 1 base at V and 3 bases at J, with 11 bases between. CDR1 and CDR2 from the germline V gene are SGHDT and YYEEEE.

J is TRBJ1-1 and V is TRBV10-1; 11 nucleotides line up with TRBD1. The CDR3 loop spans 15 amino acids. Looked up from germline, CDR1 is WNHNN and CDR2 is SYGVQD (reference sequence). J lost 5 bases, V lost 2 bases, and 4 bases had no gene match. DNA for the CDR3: TGCGCCAGCAGTGAGAGTGGACAGGGGGCTACTGAAGCTTTCTTT. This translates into CASSESGQGATEAFF.

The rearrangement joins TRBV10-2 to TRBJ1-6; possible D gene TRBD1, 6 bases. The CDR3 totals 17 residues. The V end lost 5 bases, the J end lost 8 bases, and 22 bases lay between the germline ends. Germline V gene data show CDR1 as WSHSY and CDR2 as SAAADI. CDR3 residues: CASSPPAPGGADSPLHF. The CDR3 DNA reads TGCGCCAGCAGTCCCCCCGCACCTGGGGGGGCCGATTCACCCCTCCACTTT.

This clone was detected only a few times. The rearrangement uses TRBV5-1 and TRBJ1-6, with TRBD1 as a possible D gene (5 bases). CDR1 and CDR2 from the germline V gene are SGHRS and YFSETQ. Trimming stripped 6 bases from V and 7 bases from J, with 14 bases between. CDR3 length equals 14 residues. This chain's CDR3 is CASTPGRGNSPLHF. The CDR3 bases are TGCGCCAGCACGCCGGGACGGGGGAATTCACCCCTCCACTTT.

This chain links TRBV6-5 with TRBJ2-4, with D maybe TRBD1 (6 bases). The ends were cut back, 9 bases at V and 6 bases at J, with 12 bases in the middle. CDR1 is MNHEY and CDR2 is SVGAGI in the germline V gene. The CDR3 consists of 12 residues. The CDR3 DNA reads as TGTGCCAGTAACCGGGACATAAACATTCAGTACTTC. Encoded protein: CASNRDINIQYF.